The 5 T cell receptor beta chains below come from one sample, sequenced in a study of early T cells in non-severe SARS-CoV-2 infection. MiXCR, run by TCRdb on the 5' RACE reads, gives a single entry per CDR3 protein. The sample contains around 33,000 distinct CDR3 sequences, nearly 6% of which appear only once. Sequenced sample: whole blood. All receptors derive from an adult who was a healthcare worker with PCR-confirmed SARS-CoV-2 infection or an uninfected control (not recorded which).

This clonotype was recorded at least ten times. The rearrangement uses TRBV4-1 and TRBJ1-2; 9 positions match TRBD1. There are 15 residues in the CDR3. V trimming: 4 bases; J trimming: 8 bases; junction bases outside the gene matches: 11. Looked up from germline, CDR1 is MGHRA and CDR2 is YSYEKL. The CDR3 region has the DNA TGCGCCAGCAGCCTTACCGGGACAGGGCTTAGAGGCTACACCTTC. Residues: CASSLTGTGLRGYTF.

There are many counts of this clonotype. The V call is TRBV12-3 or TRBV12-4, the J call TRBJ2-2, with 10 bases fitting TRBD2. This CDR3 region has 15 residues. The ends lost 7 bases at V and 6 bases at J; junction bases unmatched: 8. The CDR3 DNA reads TGTGCCAGCACCCTTAGCGGGGGGAAGGCCGGGGAGCTGTTTTTT. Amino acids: CASTLSGGKAGELFF.

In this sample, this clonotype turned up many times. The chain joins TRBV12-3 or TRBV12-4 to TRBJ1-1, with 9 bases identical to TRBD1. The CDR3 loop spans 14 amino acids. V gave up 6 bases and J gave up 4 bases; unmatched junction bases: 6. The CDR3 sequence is CASRTDRGGTEAFF. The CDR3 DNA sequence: TGTGCCAGCAGGACGGACAGGGGTGGCACTGAAGCTTTCTTT.

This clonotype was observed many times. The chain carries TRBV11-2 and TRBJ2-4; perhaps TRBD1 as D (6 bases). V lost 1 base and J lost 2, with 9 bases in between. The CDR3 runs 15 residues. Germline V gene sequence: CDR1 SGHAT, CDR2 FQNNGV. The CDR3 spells CASSLGTASKNIQYF. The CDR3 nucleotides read TGTGCCAGCAGCTTAGGGACAGCCTCCAAAAACATTCAGTACTTC.

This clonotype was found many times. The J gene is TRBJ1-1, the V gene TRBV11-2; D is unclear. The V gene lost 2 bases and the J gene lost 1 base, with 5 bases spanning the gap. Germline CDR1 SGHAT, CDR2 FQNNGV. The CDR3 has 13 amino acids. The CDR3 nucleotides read TGTGCCAGCAGCTTAAGACCGAACACTGAAGCTTTCTTT. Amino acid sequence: CASSLRPNTEAFF.